These 29 T cell receptor beta chains came from one sample sequenced in a study of cytomegalovirus exposure and HLA in healthy donors. Some clones are missing from TCRdb's copy, which holds only in-frame ones; the method was immunoSEQ multiplex PCR. The table lists 95,000 to 150,000 clones, about 87% of them singletons, with under 2% in the top ten. The specimen was PBMCs. Receptors originate from a woman younger than 35 in good health and CMV-seronegative.

This clone has a handful of counts. V gene TRBV28 combines with J gene TRBJ1-2; the D is unclear. Germline lookup yields CDR1 MDHEN and CDR2 SYDVKM. The CDR3 has 11 residues. Between the trimmed V and J ends, which lost 8 bases and 8 bases, there was a span of 12 bases. The chain's CDR3 is CASEFRWGYTF. The CDR3 DNA reads TGTGCCAGCGAGTTTCGATGGGGCTACACCTTC.

This chain joins TRBV30 and TRBJ1-6, with D tentatively TRBD1 (5 bases). The CDR3 is 15 amino acids. Trimming left V 2 bases short and J 8 bases short, with 16 bases between. Per germline, CDR1 GTSNPN and CDR2 SVGIG (reference sequence). The CDR3 sequence: CAWSLGMGGDSPLHF. The CDR3 region has the DNA TGTGCCTGGAGTCTCGGGATGGGGGGGGATTCACCCCTCCACTTT.

This chain uses TRBV11-3 with TRBJ2-5, with no clear D. Trimming removed 2 bases from V and 1 base from J, with 8 bases in between. Germline assignment: CDR1 SGHNT and CDR2 YENEEA. The CDR3 is 14 amino acids. The CDR3 sequence is CASSLIVAQETQYF. In nucleotides, the CDR3 is TGTGCCAGCAGCTTAATTGTGGCCCAAGAGACCCAGTACTTC.

The chain couples TRBV5-1 to TRBJ1-1, with D perhaps matching TRBD1 (5 bases). The length of the CDR3 is 14 residues. The V and J ends lost 5 bases and 1 base respectively, with 12 bases between them. Looked up from germline, CDR1 is SGHRS and CDR2 is YFSETQ. Here the CDR3 reads CASSRLTGNTEAFF. The CDR3 DNA follows: TGCGCCAGCAGTCGCCTTACAGGGAACACTGAAGCTTTCTTT. The full variable domain, in which reference TRBV5-1 and TRBJ1-1 provide the parts outside the CDR3, is KAGVTQTPRYLIKTRGQQVTLSCSPISGHRSVSWYQQTPGQGLQFLFEYFSETQRNKGNFPGRFSGRQFSNSRSEMNVSTLELGDSALYLCASSRLTGNTEAFFGQGTRLTVV.

This chain uses TRBV5-6 with TRBJ2-1, with D hard to call. V lost 4 bases and J lost 7, with 6 bases in between. Germline V gene sequence: CDR1 SGHDT, CDR2 YYEEEE. The CDR3 extends over 11 amino acids. CDR3 amino acids: CASSRGNEQFF. The CDR3 nucleotides are TGTGCCAGCAGCCGAGGTAATGAGCAGTTCTTC. Based on the CDR3 plus reference TRBV5-6 and TRBJ2-1, the full variable domain is DAGVTQSPTHLIKTRGQQVTLRCSPKSGHDTVSWYQQALGQGPQFIFQYYEEEERQRGNFPDRFSGHQFPNYSSELNVNALLLGDSALYLCASSRGNEQFFGPGTRLTVL.

V is TRBV19 and J is TRBJ1-6, with D possibly matching TRBD1 (6 bases). The CDR3 has 16 residues. V dropped 5 bases and J dropped 3 bases, with 14 bases sitting between them. From germline, CDR1 is LNHDA and CDR2 SQIVND (reference sequence). CDR3 DNA: TGTGCCAGTAGTGAACCGGGACACATCTATAATTCACCCCTCCACTTT. Its translation: CASSEPGHIYNSPLHF.

The chain carries TRBV27 and TRBJ1-4; TRBD1 matches 7 bases. This CDR3 is built from 16 residues. V was pared by 2 bases and J by 7 bases, with 10 bases of the junction left unmatched. CDR1 and CDR2 from the germline V gene are MNHEY and SMNVEV (reference sequence). The chain's CDR3 is CASSLGGQALGEKLFF. The CDR3 bases are TGTGCCAGCAGTTTAGGAGGACAGGCCCTTGGTGAAAAACTGTTTTTT. Full variable domain (remainder filled in from reference TRBV27 and TRBJ1-4): EAQVTQNPRYLITVTGKKLTVTCSQNMNHEYMSWYRQDPGLGLRQIYYSMNVEVTDKGDVPEGYKVSRKEKRNFPLILESPSPNQTSLYFCASSLGGQALGEKLFFGSGTQLSVL.

In DNA, the CDR3 is TGCGCCAGCAGAGAACAGCAGAACACTGAAGCTTTCTTT. This sequence encodes CASREQQNTEAFF. V usage is TRBV5-1 and J usage is TRBJ1-1; D not resolved. CDR1 and CDR2 from the germline V gene are SGHRS and YFSETQ. This CDR3 region has 13 residues. V gave up 5 bases and J gave up 1 base, with 9 bases separating them.

This chain uses TRBV28 with TRBJ1-4; D possibly corresponds to TRBD1 (5 bases). The CDR3 is made up of 14 amino acids. V lost 4 bases, J lost 7 bases, and 13 bases lay in between. The germline V gene encodes CDR1 MDHEN and CDR2 SYDVKM. In DNA, the CDR3 is TGTGCCAGCAGTTCCGGAAGGGGCCTTGAAAAACTGTTTTTT. Encoded protein: CASSSGRGLEKLFF.

The genes are TRBV11-2 and TRBJ2-5; 8 nucleotides align to TRBD2. Germline lookup yields CDR1 SGHAT and CDR2 FQNNGV. This CDR3 is 15 amino acids long. Trimming cost V 1 base and J 1 base; bases outside gene matches: 2. The chain's CDR3 is CASSLGAGGQETQYF. The CDR3 region has the DNA TGTGCCAGCAGCTTAGGGGCGGGGGGCCAAGAGACCCAGTACTTC.

The V and J genes are TRBV7-9 and TRBJ2-2; unclear D gene. V lost 0 bases to trimming and J lost 4 bases, with 12 bases between them. The CDR3 consists of 16 residues. The V gene's germline CDR1 is SEHNR and CDR2 FQNEAQ (reference sequence). Written as DNA, the CDR3 is TGTGCCAGCAGCTTAGCATACTATACAAGCACCGGGGAGCTGTTTTTT. Its protein product is CASSLAYYTSTGELFF. The variable domain in full, with the rest retrieved from reference TRBV7-9 and TRBJ2-2, is DTGVSQNPRHKITKRGQNVTFRCDPISEHNRLYWYRQTLGQGPEFLTYFQNEAQLEKSRLLSDRFSAERPKGSFSTLEIQRTEQGDSAMYLCASSLAYYTSTGELFFGEGSRLTVL.

The gene calls are TRBV6-1 and TRBJ2-7, with D possibly TRBD1 on 6 matching bases. CDR3 size: 15 residues. Germline V gene data show CDR1 as MNHNS and CDR2 as SASEGT. Trimming cost V 3 bases and J 6 bases, with 18 bases left between them. CDR3 bases: TGTGCCAGCAGTGACAGTCCAGGGGTTCGGAGCGAGCAGTACTTC. It codes for CASSDSPGVRSEQYF.

The chain joins TRBV11-3 to TRBJ1-5; TRBD1 aligns across 12 bases. The CDR3 consists of 15 residues. The germline V gene encodes CDR1 SGHNT and CDR2 YENEEA. V gave up 2 bases and J gave up 7 bases; unmatched junction bases: 3. In nucleotides, the CDR3 is TGTGCCAGCAGCTTAAGGGACAGGGGGCACCAGCCCCAGCATTTT. Amino acids: CASSLRDRGHQPQHF.

The chain links TRBV18 to TRBJ1-1; D unresolved. Looked up from germline, CDR1 is KGHSH and CDR2 is LQKENI. The CDR3 is made up of 13 amino acids. The germline V and J ends were trimmed by 1 base and 3 bases, with 6 bases remaining between them. For the CDR3, the DNA is TGTGCCAGCTCACCACGCGGTTACACTGAAGCTTTCTTT. Its protein product is CASSPRGYTEAFF.

This chain uses TRBV6-5 with TRBJ2-1; 8 bases map to TRBD2. The CDR3 spans 16 residues. Unmatched junction bases numbered 13, after V lost 4 bases and J lost 8 bases. Germline loops: CDR1 MNHEY, CDR2 SVGAGI. The CDR3 reads CASSSKRERRRHEQFF. The CDR3, as DNA: TGTGCCAGCAGTTCCAAGCGGGAGAGGAGGCGGCATGAGCAGTTCTTC.

This chain connects TRBV30 to TRBJ2-1; 7 bases fit TRBD2. CDR3 length: 14 residues. CDR1 GTSNPN and CDR2 SVGIG come from the germline V gene (reference sequence). V trimming: 0 bases; J trimming: 3 bases; junction bases outside the gene matches: 2. The CDR3 region is CAWSVGGVYNEQFF. DNA for the CDR3: TGTGCCTGGAGTGTGGGGGGGGTCTACAATGAGCAGTTCTTC.

Of note for this clone: The sample has other DNA sequences that encode this CDR3 too. The chain uses TRBV5-1 and TRBJ2-7; 7 bases agree with TRBD1. V lost 4 bases, J lost 1 base, and 2 bases stayed unmatched. Germline-derived CDR1 and CDR2 are SGHRS and YFSETQ. The CDR3 runs to 13 residues. The DNA of the CDR3 is TGCGCCAGCAGCCGGGACAGATCCTACGAGCAGTACTTC. It specifies CASSRDRSYEQYF.

The rearrangement links TRBV19 to TRBJ2-7; perhaps TRBD2 as D (6 bases). Germline V gene sequence: CDR1 LNHDA, CDR2 SQIVND (reference sequence). This CDR3 comprises 13 residues. V was cut by 9 bases and J by 8 bases, with 20 bases left in between. The CDR3 region has the DNA TGTGCCAGCCGGGACTCCTCAGGATACAAGCAGTACTTC. This encodes CASRDSSGYKQYF.

The chain recombines TRBV6-1 with TRBJ1-2; TRBD1 aligns across 9 bases. CDR3 size: 14 residues. V was clipped by 4 bases and J by 5 bases; unmatched bases: 5. The germline gives CDR1 MNHNS, CDR2 SASEGT. In DNA, the CDR3 is TGTGCCAGCAGTGGGACAGGGGAACGGTATGGCTACACCTTC. Translating it yields CASSGTGERYGYTF.

This rearrangement joins TRBV5-1 to TRBJ2-7; TRBD2 matches at 9 bases. CDR1 is SGHRS and CDR2 is YFSETQ in the germline V gene. With V trimmed by 2 bases and J by 0 bases, 12 bases remained unmatched. The CDR3 extends over 18 amino acids. This chain's CDR3 is CASSFGPGNSGGSYEQYF. The CDR3 region has the DNA TGCGCCAGCAGCTTTGGGCCCGGGAATAGCGGGGGCTCCTACGAGCAGTACTTC.

The rearrangement joins TRBV10-1 to TRBJ1-1; TRBD1 might be the D (5 bases). The germline V gene has CDR1 WNHNN and CDR2 SYGVQD (reference sequence). This CDR3 spans 13 amino acids. V was shortened by 5 bases and J by 1 base, with 8 bases between the two germline ends. The CDR3 here is CASSSQENTEAFF. The CDR3 nucleotides are TGCGCCAGCAGTTCACAGGAGAACACTGAAGCTTTCTTT.

The J gene is TRBJ1-2, the V gene TRBV25-1; TRBD1 might be the D (5 bases). Trimming stripped 3 bases from V and 5 bases from J, with 10 bases between. CDR3 length: 13 amino acids. Per the germline V gene, CDR1 is MGHDK and CDR2 is SYGVNS. The CDR3 is CASSEPGIYGYTF. The CDR3 DNA sequence: TGTGCCAGCAGTGAGCCAGGGATTTATGGCTACACCTTC.

The table lists this clone with a count of one. The V and J genes are TRBV19 and TRBJ2-6; D is undetermined. V was clipped by 5 bases and J by 2 bases, with 4 bases between them. Germline-derived CDR1 and CDR2 are LNHDA and SQIVND (reference sequence). This CDR3 comprises 13 residues. The CDR3 sequence: CASSQTGANVLTF. CDR3 coding DNA: TGTGCCAGTAGTCAGACTGGGGCCAACGTCCTGACTTTC.

This clone was seen just once. The chain links TRBV20-1 to TRBJ2-3; D unclear. There are 11 residues in the CDR3. The V end was cut by 6 bases, the J end by 6 bases, with 10 bases between. CDR1 DFQATT and CDR2 SNEGSKA come from the germline V gene (reference sequence). The CDR3 coding sequence is TGCAGTGCCGAGAGAATGGATACGCAGTATTTT. Residues: CSAERMDTQYF.

The chain is built from TRBV19 and TRBJ2-7; 7 bases are shared with TRBD2. This CDR3 region has 15 residues. Trimming removed 3 bases from V and 2 bases from J; junction bases left unmatched: 7. Germline CDR1 is LNHDA and CDR2 is SQIVND (reference sequence). The DNA of the CDR3 is TGTGCCAGTAGTATTAATCCGGGAGGCCCCTACGAGCAGTACTTC. Protein sequence: CASSINPGGPYEQYF.

The chain combines TRBV19 with TRBJ1-2; D gene ambiguous. V gave up 6 bases and J gave up 0 bases, with 17 bases separating them. CDR3 length: 16 amino acids. CDR1 is LNHDA, CDR2 SQIVND, per germline (reference sequence). The CDR3 spells CASSRRTVSSNYGYTF. CDR3 nucleotide sequence: TGTGCCAGTAGCCGGAGGACCGTTAGTTCTAACTATGGCTACACCTTC.

This chain links TRBV2 with TRBJ2-7, with TRBD1 identical over 8 bases. Germline V lookup: CDR1 SNHLY, CDR2 FYNNEI. V lost 8 bases to trimming and J lost 6 bases; unmatched junction nucleotides: 3. The CDR3 runs 11 residues. In nucleotides, the CDR3 is TGTGCCAGCTTCGGACAGGGCGAGCAGTACTTC. As protein: CASFGQGEQYF.

The gene calls are TRBV19 and TRBJ2-5; D is perhaps TRBD2 (5 bases). Trimming took off 5 bases at V and 2 bases at J, with 18 bases between the two ends. Germline V gene data show CDR1 as LNHDA and CDR2 as SQIVND (reference sequence). This CDR3 contains 16 residues. The chain's CDR3 is CASSLRAGNTQETQYF. In DNA, the CDR3 is TGTGCCAGTAGTCTCCGGGCCGGGAACACGCAAGAGACCCAGTACTTC.

This clone showed up just once. J is TRBJ1-6 and V is TRBV19, with 7 positions matching TRBD1. V lost 5 bases and J lost 6; bases outside the gene matches: 7. This CDR3 comprises 15 residues. The germline V gene has CDR1 LNHDA and CDR2 SQIVND (reference sequence). The CDR3 protein is CASSQGGRINSPLHF. The CDR3 region has the DNA TGTGCCAGTAGTCAGGGGGGACGGATTAATTCACCCCTCCACTTT.